The 9 T cell receptor beta chains given below trace back to one sample, sequenced in a study of identical twins. TCRdb reprocessed the 5' RACE reads with MiXCR, giving one entry per CDR3 protein. The sample records some 710,000 distinct CDR3 sequences, around 6.1% being singletons. Specimen: naive T cells sorted from blood. These receptors were obtained from a man between 18 and 29 years old in good health.

This sequence joins TRBV20-1 and TRBJ2-5; D is ambiguous. The CDR3 contains 14 residues. V shed 1 base and J shed 2 bases, with 11 bases lying between them. CDR1 is DFQATT and CDR2 is SNEGSKA in the germline V gene (reference sequence). CDR3 sequence (DNA): TGCAGTGCTAGAGGAGAGCAGGAACAAGAGACCCAGTACTTC. Its protein is CSARGEQEQETQYF.

The V and J genes are TRBV5-1 and TRBJ1-6; TRBD1 matches at 7 bases. V shed 4 bases and J 9 bases; nucleotides not matched to a gene: 19. CDR3 length equals 18 residues. Germline CDR1 is SGHRS and CDR2 is YFSETQ. In nucleotides, the CDR3 is TGCGCCAGCAGCCGAGGGACAGAGAGATCGTGGTCGGTTTCACCCCTCCACTTT. Protein product: CASSRGTERSWSVSPLHF.

This clonotype was counted a few times. The V call is TRBV30, the J call TRBJ2-7, with a possible D match to TRBD1 (5 bases). The CDR3 sequence is 12 residues long. CDR1 and CDR2 from the germline V gene are GTSNPN and SVGIG (reference sequence). Trimming shortened V by 1 base and J by 3 bases, and 7 bases separated the two germline ends. CDR3 protein: CAWSDDSYEQYF. DNA for the CDR3: TGTGCCTGGAGTGATGACAGCTACGAGCAGTACTTC.

This clonotype was observed many times. The chain recombines TRBV12-3 or TRBV12-4 with TRBJ2-2, with D possibly TRBD2 on 5 matching bases. This CDR3 contains 16 residues. The ends were cut back, 6 bases at V and 3 bases at J, with 17 bases in the middle. CDR3 in amino acids: CASSLGLPRYTGELFF. As DNA, the CDR3 is TGTGCCAGCAGCCTAGGACTCCCAAGATACACCGGGGAGCTGTTTTTT.

This clonotype was observed many times. The CDR3, as DNA: TGCAGTGCTAGGATCCCTAGCGGGACGAAGTCCAGCGAGCAGTACTTC. It translates to CSARIPSGTKSSEQYF. The chain joins TRBV20-1 to TRBJ2-7; 9 bases align to TRBD2. The CDR3 runs 16 residues. V trimming: 3 bases; J trimming: 6 bases; junction bases outside the gene matches: 15. The germline V gene has CDR1 DFQATT and CDR2 SNEGSKA (reference sequence).

The sample holds many counts of this clonotype. This CDR3 reads CASSEGSRGNQPQHF. In nucleotides, the CDR3 is TGTGCCAGCAGTGAAGGAAGTAGGGGCAATCAGCCCCAGCATTTT. This chain uses TRBV6-1 with TRBJ1-5, with D hard to call. The CDR3 is made up of 15 amino acids. Trimming cost V 1 base and J 2 bases, with 9 bases left between them. Germline-derived CDR1 and CDR2 are MNHNS and SASEGT.

This clonotype turned up a few times. This chain joins TRBV7-8 and TRBJ2-2, with a weak D call TRBD1 (5 bases). The CDR3 contains 17 residues. V was trimmed by 2 bases and J by 4 bases, leaving 17 bases between them. Germline V CDR1 and CDR2: SGHVS, FQNEAQ. CDR3 nucleotides: TGTGCCAGCAGCTTAAGGGAAGTAGGGCAGGGCACCGGGGAGCTGTTTTTT. It specifies CASSLREVGQGTGELFF. Looking up the rest from reference TRBV7-8 and TRBJ2-2 gives the full variable domain: GAGVSQSPRYKVAKRGQDVALRCDPISGHVSLFWYQQALGQGPEFLTYFQNEAQLDKSGLPSDRFFAERPEGSVSTLKIQRTQQEDSAVYLCASSLREVGQGTGELFFGEGSRLTVL.

The table lists this clonotype with many counts. The CDR3 DNA reads as TGCAGTGCTAGAGCGGTTCCGGGGGACAGGGGCGCCAGGAACACTGAAGCTTTCTTT. It encodes CSARAVPGDRGARNTEAFF. The chain employs TRBV20-1 and TRBJ1-1, with 10 bases fitting TRBD1. The CDR3 runs to 19 residues. Germline CDR1 reads DFQATT; CDR2 reads SNEGSKA (reference sequence). V gave up 1 base and J gave up 1 base; unmatched junction bases: 15.

This clonotype appeared many times. This chain uses TRBV27 with TRBJ1-5; 7 nucleotides line up with TRBD1. V lost 5 bases to trimming and J lost 3 bases; unmatched junction nucleotides: 7. CDR1 is MNHEY, CDR2 SMNVEV, per germline (reference sequence). The CDR3 sequence is 15 residues long. The DNA of the CDR3 is TGTGCCAGCAGTCCCAGTAGGGGGCTCAATCAGCCCCAGCATTTT. The encoded protein is CASSPSRGLNQPQHF.